What follows are 32 T cell receptor beta chains derived from one specimen sequenced in a study of identical twins. TCRdb processed the 5' RACE reads anew with MiXCR; each CDR3 protein has one entry. The sample contains over 500,000 distinct CDR3 sequences, approximately 22% of which appear only once. These data also formed part of another study, on T cells expressing NK-cell markers.

The sequenced material came from CD4+ T cells sorted from blood. These receptors were collected from a woman aged 18-29 years in good health.

The V gene is TRBV20-1, the J gene TRBJ1-5, with D possibly being TRBD1 (5 bases). This CDR3 contains 15 residues. Trimming cost V 3 bases and J 2 bases, with 14 bases left between them. Germline CDR1 and CDR2: DFQATT and SNEGSKA (reference sequence). In DNA form, the CDR3 reads TGCAGTGCTAGGGCGGGCGTAGGGGGCAATCAGCCCCAGCATTTT. As protein: CSARAGVGGNQPQHF.

Only a few counts were recorded for this clonotype. The gene calls are TRBV11-2 and TRBJ1-6, with unresolved D. With 6 bases removed from V and 12 bases from J, the gap between germline ends came to 18 bases. Germline CDR1 and CDR2: SGHAT and FQNNGV. The CDR3 extends over 14 amino acids. CDR3 bases: TGTGCCAGCAGGCAAGGGTTCGGCCGAGTACCCCTCCACTTT. It encodes CASRQGFGRVPLHF.

The chain couples TRBV6-1 to TRBJ1-2, with TRBD1 identical over 12 bases. The CDR3 spans 14 residues. Germline V lookup: CDR1 MNHNS, CDR2 SASEGT. V shed 6 bases, J shed 7 bases, and the junction held 6 bases outside the gene matches. CDR3 coding DNA: TGTGCCAGCAGAAATCCGGGACAGGGGGCTGGCTACACCTTC. The encoded protein is CASRNPGQGAGYTF.

In its sample, this clonotype was seen a few times. The gene calls are TRBV2 and TRBJ2-3; D might be TRBD2 (6 bases). This CDR3 has 15 residues. Germline values: CDR1 SNHLY, CDR2 FYNNEI. V lost 8 bases to trimming and J lost 2 bases, with 17 bases between them. The CDR3 loop reads CASPGTGGNTDTQYF. CDR3 nucleotide sequence: TGTGCCAGCCCGGGGACCGGAGGGAACACAGATACGCAGTATTTT.

The CDR3 bases are TGTGCCAGCAGTAGGACGGATCCGAACACCGGGGAGCTGTTTTTT. This gives the protein CASSRTDPNTGELFF. V and J are TRBV3-1 and TRBJ2-2, with no clear D. The CDR3 has 15 amino acids. The germline V gene encodes CDR1 LGHDT and CDR2 YNNKEL (reference sequence). V was trimmed by 6 bases and J by 0 bases, leaving 11 bases between them.

This chain joins TRBV6-5 and TRBJ1-1; no clear D. The CDR3 extends over 15 amino acids. Germline CDR1 is MNHEY and CDR2 is SVGAGI. Trimming removed 4 bases at V and 0 bases at J, with 12 bases between. The CDR3 sequence is CASSSQRFMNTEAFF. The CDR3 DNA sequence: TGTGCCAGCAGTTCCCAACGTTTCATGAACACTGAAGCTTTCTTT.

This clonotype was seen ten or more times. The V gene is TRBV10-3, the J gene TRBJ2-3; 7 bases are shared with TRBD1. Germline V gives CDR1 ENHRY, CDR2 SYGVKD. Trimming cost V 4 bases and J 6 bases; bases outside gene matches: 7. The length of the CDR3 is 14 residues. DNA of the CDR3: TGTGCCATCAGTGGGACAGGAGGCGGGGATACGCAGTATTTT. It is translated as CAISGTGGGDTQYF.

The chain combines TRBV5-1 with TRBJ1-1; D is possibly TRBD1 (5 bases). Trimming took off 3 bases at V and 9 bases at J, with 21 bases between the two ends. The V gene's germline CDR1 is SGHRS and CDR2 YFSETQ. This CDR3 has 15 amino acids. The CDR3 DNA is TGCGCCAGCAGCTCACCCGGGGCCACGCGGGGCAAAGCTTTCTTT. Amino acid sequence: CASSSPGATRGKAFF. Full variable domain (missing parts from reference TRBV5-1 and TRBJ1-1): KAGVTQTPRYLIKTRGQQVTLSCSPISGHRSVSWYQQTPGQGLQFLFEYFSETQRNKGNFPGRFSGRQFSNSRSEMNVSTLELGDSALYLCASSSPGATRGKAFFGQGTRLTVV.

This rearrangement joins TRBV6-6 to TRBJ2-1; D not resolved. Germline V gene lookup returns CDR1 MNHNY and CDR2 SVGAGI (reference sequence). V dropped 3 bases and J dropped 8 bases, with 8 bases sitting between them. This CDR3 region has 12 residues. In DNA form, the CDR3 reads TGTGCCAGCAGTTATCGATCGTATGAGCAGTTCTTC. It encodes CASSYRSYEQFF.

The CDR3 loop reads CASSVAAGLTYEQYF. The CDR3 DNA reads TGTGCCAGCAGCGTAGCTGCGGGACTAACCTACGAGCAGTACTTC. This rearrangement joins TRBV9 to TRBJ2-7, with 7 bases that match TRBD2. Germline CDR1 reads SGDLS; CDR2 reads YYNGEE. V lost 0 bases to trimming and J lost 2 bases; unmatched junction nucleotides: 5. The CDR3 is 15 amino acids.

J is TRBJ2-5 and V is TRBV20-1, with a tentative D call TRBD1 (6 bases). CDR1 and CDR2 from the germline V gene are DFQATT and SNEGSKA (reference sequence). V was cut by 6 bases and J by 4 bases, with 12 bases left in between. The CDR3 totals 12 residues. The chain's CDR3 is CSAPRQAETQYF. As DNA, the CDR3 is TGCAGTGCACCCCGACAGGCAGAGACCCAGTACTTC.

This chain joins TRBV7-9 and TRBJ2-7, with D possibly matching TRBD2 (5 bases). Trimming pared 10 bases from V and 3 bases from J, leaving 16 bases between. Germline V gene data show CDR1 as SEHNR and CDR2 as FQNEAQ (reference sequence). The CDR3 is 13 amino acids. The CDR3 region is CAITEDYVYEQYF. For the CDR3, the DNA is TGTGCCATAACGGAGGATTACGTCTACGAGCAGTACTTC.

This clonotype was counted only a few times. The chain links TRBV20-1 to TRBJ2-1; 7 positions match TRBD1. The J segment lost 3 bases and the V segment lost 6 bases, leaving 5 bases of the junction unmatched. This CDR3 region has 13 residues. From germline, CDR1 is DFQATT and CDR2 SNEGSKA (reference sequence). This CDR3 is CSARDSHYNEQFF. The CDR3 DNA reads TGCAGTGCCAGGGACAGTCACTACAATGAGCAGTTCTTC.

This chain joins TRBV20-1 and TRBJ2-5; D ambiguous. From germline, CDR1 is DFQATT and CDR2 SNEGSKA (reference sequence). V lost 5 bases and J lost 7, with 14 bases in between. The CDR3 has 12 amino acids. CDR3 protein: CSAPRNSGTQYF. CDR3 nucleotide sequence: TGCAGTGCTCCGCGGAATTCAGGGACCCAGTACTTC.

This clonotype was seen more than once but under ten times. The CDR3 sequence is CATSRDLVLTGELFF. DNA for the CDR3: TGTGCCACCAGCAGAGATCTGGTTTTAACCGGGGAGCTGTTTTTT. The V call is TRBV15, the J call TRBJ2-2; D is ambiguous. The CDR3 totals 15 residues. Trimming took 0 bases from V and 5 from J, leaving 10 bases between them. CDR1 and CDR2 from the germline V gene are LNHNV and YYDKDF (reference sequence).

The rearrangement joins TRBV2 to TRBJ2-3; perhaps TRBD1 as D (6 bases). V dropped 7 bases and J dropped 8 bases, with 19 bases sitting between them. CDR1 and CDR2 from the germline V gene are SNHLY and FYNNEI. CDR3 length: 14 amino acids. CDR3 coding DNA: TGTGCCAGCAACCTTAAGGACAGAGGGGGTACGCAGTATTTT. It is translated as CASNLKDRGGTQYF.

The chain couples TRBV10-3 to TRBJ1-4, with no clear D. CDR1 is ENHRY and CDR2 is SYGVKD in the germline V gene. The CDR3 is made up of 14 amino acids. The V end was cut by 0 bases, the J end by 8 bases, with 10 bases between. CDR3 loop: CAISESKWKEKLFF. The DNA of the CDR3 is TGTGCCATCAGTGAGTCGAAGTGGAAGGAAAAACTGTTTTTT.

The V gene is TRBV12-3 or TRBV12-4, the J gene TRBJ1-2, with a possible D match to TRBD1 (6 bases). Between the trimmed V and J ends, which lost 6 bases and 6 bases, there was a span of 14 bases. The CDR3 has 13 residues. In DNA, the CDR3 is TGTGCCAGCAGACCGGCCGGGGGCCATGGCTACACCTTC. Its translation is CASRPAGGHGYTF.

The V and J genes are TRBV3-1 and TRBJ1-2, with D possibly being TRBD1 (6 bases). The germline V gene encodes CDR1 LGHDT and CDR2 YNNKEL (reference sequence). Deletions cut 0 bases from V and 4 bases from J, with 9 bases between. The CDR3 is made up of 14 amino acids. CDR3 sequence reads: CASSQEGGGYGYTF. The CDR3 bases are TGTGCCAGCAGCCAAGAGGGAGGGGGCTATGGCTACACCTTC.

The chain joins TRBV6-1 to TRBJ1-5; no definite D call. Germline V gene lookup returns CDR1 MNHNS and CDR2 SASEGT. Between the trimmed V and J ends, which lost 8 bases and 2 bases, there was a span of 19 bases. This CDR3 is built from 16 residues. In DNA form, the CDR3 reads TGTGCCAGCGCCCTTGGAGTTCCGCGCGGCAATCAGCCCCAGCATTTT. This sequence encodes CASALGVPRGNQPQHF.

This clonotype was picked up many times. The chain joins TRBV12-3 or TRBV12-4 to TRBJ2-6, with D unclear. CDR3 length equals 13 residues. V was cut by 3 bases and J by 2 bases, with 2 bases left in between. The CDR3 DNA is TGTGCCAGCAGTTTCACTGGGGCCAACGTCCTGACTTTC. This sequence encodes CASSFTGANVLTF.

This clonotype was observed a handful of times. The chain employs TRBV10-3 and TRBJ2-3; a weak D match, TRBD1 (6 bases). The CDR3 consists of 15 residues. The germline gives CDR1 ENHRY, CDR2 SYGVKD. Deletions cut 0 bases from V and 1 base from J, with 8 bases between. CDR3 region: CAISESRQGTDTQYF. CDR3 coding DNA: TGTGCCATCAGTGAGTCGAGACAGGGCACAGATACGCAGTATTTT.

This clonotype has more than one count but fewer than ten. The gene calls are TRBV12-3 or TRBV12-4 and TRBJ1-1; D is unresolved. V dropped 2 bases and J dropped 9 bases, with 13 bases sitting between them. CDR3 length: 13 residues. This chain's CDR3 is CASSLSSATQAFF. In DNA form, the CDR3 reads TGTGCCAGCAGTTTATCGTCAGCCACACAAGCTTTCTTT.

The CDR3 region has the DNA TGTGCCAGCAGTTTAGGCGGGGTGGTCCAAGAGACCCAGTACTTC. Translated, it gives CASSLGGVVQETQYF. The J gene is TRBJ2-5, the V gene TRBV12-3 or TRBV12-4, with D maybe TRBD2 (6 bases). The CDR3 is made up of 15 amino acids. V was shortened by 1 base and J by 1 base, with 10 bases between the two germline ends.

This chain joins TRBV6-1 and TRBJ2-4; D is unresolved. Between the trimmed V and J ends, which lost 5 bases and 0 bases, there was a span of 11 bases. The CDR3 runs 15 residues. Germline CDR1 and CDR2: MNHNS and SASEGT. The CDR3 region has the DNA TGTGCCAGCAGTCGTAAGGCTCCAGCCAAAAACATTCAGTACTTC. Protein sequence: CASSRKAPAKNIQYF.

This clonotype was observed a few times. The genes are TRBV25-1 and TRBJ2-1; 7 bases fit TRBD1. Germline V CDR1 and CDR2: MGHDK, SYGVNS. The CDR3 totals 14 residues. After removal of 3 bases from V and 7 bases from J, the junction contained 6 bases not matched to a gene. The CDR3 is CASSETGLGNEQFF. The CDR3 coding sequence is TGTGCCAGCAGTGAGACAGGGTTGGGGAATGAGCAGTTCTTC.

J is TRBJ1-5 and V is TRBV20-1; TRBD1 aligns across 7 bases. Germline CDR1 is DFQATT and CDR2 is SNEGSKA (reference sequence). The CDR3 consists of 14 residues. V dropped 6 bases and J dropped 6; count of bases not matched to a gene: 11. The CDR3 loop is CSALEGGGSQPQHF. Here the CDR3 DNA reads TGCAGTGCCCTGGAGGGAGGGGGCAGTCAGCCCCAGCATTTT.

This clonotype was counted a few times. One end of the junction fails to match germline, which may point to a read error. The V and J genes are TRBV7-7 and TRBJ2-1, with D uncertain. Germline V CDR1 and CDR2: SSHAT, FNYEAQ (reference sequence). This CDR3 spans 16 amino acids. Written as DNA, the CDR3 is TGTGCTAGCAGCTTAGGGTCAGCAGGCTCCTACAATGAGCAGTTCTTC. Protein product: CASSLGSAGSYNEQFF.

This chain joins TRBV12-3 or TRBV12-4 and TRBJ1-1; D gene uncertain. Deletions cut 6 bases from V and 9 bases from J, with 17 bases between. CDR3 length: 13 residues. The chain's CDR3 is CASRREVQEKAFF. DNA of the CDR3: TGTGCCAGCAGACGCGAAGTCCAGGAGAAAGCTTTCTTT.

This clonotype came up many times. The chain combines TRBV6-5 with TRBJ2-1, with 7 positions matching TRBD2. The CDR3 totals 15 residues. CDR1 MNHEY and CDR2 SVGAGI come from the germline V gene. V dropped 2 bases and J dropped 0; count of bases not matched to a gene: 1. Here the CDR3 DNA reads TGTGCCAGCAGTTACCGCGGGAGCTCCTACAATGAGCAGTTCTTC. The encoded protein is CASSYRGSSYNEQFF.

CDR3 in DNA: TGTGCCACCAGCAGCCCCAGGGCCGGGGAGACCCAGTACTTC. This gives the protein CATSSPRAGETQYF. The chain employs TRBV15 and TRBJ2-5; the D gene is possibly TRBD1 (5 bases). This CDR3 is built from 14 residues. Trimming took 3 bases from V and 5 from J, leaving 13 bases between them. The germline V gene encodes CDR1 LNHNV and CDR2 YYDKDF (reference sequence).

This clonotype occurred a few times. The J gene is TRBJ2-1, the V gene TRBV2; TRBD2 matches 9 bases. The length of the CDR3 is 14 residues. In germline, CDR1 is SNHLY, CDR2 FYNNEI. The J segment lost 9 bases and the V segment lost 1 base, leaving 4 bases of the junction unmatched. CDR3 in amino acids: CASSEGGRAREQFF. For the CDR3, the DNA is TGTGCCAGCAGTGAAGGCGGGAGGGCACGTGAGCAGTTCTTC.